These 23 T cell receptor beta chains were all obtained from the same sample, sequenced in a study of T cell clones after liver transplantation. TCRdb's table, derived via immunoSEQ multiplex PCR, lists solely in-frame clones and lacks some. The table shows 25,000 to 35,000 clones, with 90% to 95% occurring only once. Sequences were derived from CD8+ T cells from blood, sampled 12 months after liver transplant. These receptors were obtained from a human patient who received a liver transplant. Some T cells may originate from the graft donor.

This chain joins TRBV7-9 and TRBJ2-1; 9 nucleotides align to TRBD2. V shed 5 bases and J 9 bases; nucleotides not matched to a gene: 11. The CDR3 is 15 residues long. Germline CDR1 SEHNR, CDR2 FQNEAQ (reference sequence). CDR3 residues: CASSPPAGGPREQFF. CDR3 DNA sequence: TGTGCCAGCAGCCCTCCTGCGGGAGGGCCTCGTGAGCAGTTCTTC.

J is TRBJ2-7 and V is TRBV27, with 8 bases matching TRBD1. J gave up 6 bases and V 8 bases, and 3 bases lay outside the gene matches. This CDR3 contains 11 residues. Germline CDR1 reads MNHEY; CDR2 reads SMNVEV (reference sequence). CDR3 coding DNA: TGTGCCAGCCATACAGGGGGCGAGCAGTACTTC. It codes for CASHTGGEQYF.

This chain uses TRBV4-1 with TRBJ2-7; possible D gene TRBD2, 5 bases. CDR3 size: 11 residues. The germline V gene encodes CDR1 MGHRA and CDR2 YSYEKL. V dropped 2 bases and J dropped 6 bases, with 5 bases sitting between them. The CDR3 coding sequence is TGCGCCAGCAGCCAACGGGGCGAGCAGTACTTC. This sequence encodes CASSQRGEQYF.

The V and J genes are TRBV27 and TRBJ2-7; possibly TRBD2 for D (5 bases). The CDR3 covers 12 residues. Trimming left V 6 bases short and J 3 bases short, with 9 bases between. Germline V gene sequence: CDR1 MNHEY, CDR2 SMNVEV (reference sequence). CDR3 in amino acids: CASRGLFYEQYF. The CDR3, as DNA: TGTGCCAGCAGAGGACTTTTCTACGAGCAGTACTTC.

The V gene is TRBV25-1, the J gene TRBJ2-2, with 8 bases matching TRBD1. The CDR3 is 15 amino acids. Unmatched junction bases numbered 4, after V lost 2 bases and J lost 5 bases. Germline values: CDR1 MGHDK, CDR2 SYGVNS. CDR3 amino acids: CASSEQGAGTGELFF. The CDR3 bases are TGTGCCAGCAGTGAACAGGGGGCAGGAACCGGGGAGCTGTTTTTT.

The chain has TRBV15 and TRBJ2-1, with TRBD1 matching over 10 bases. This CDR3 has 14 residues. V lost 7 bases and J lost 4; bases outside the gene matches: 4. Germline V gives CDR1 LNHNV, CDR2 YYDKDF (reference sequence). The CDR3 coding sequence is TGTGCCACCACCCCGGGACAGGGGTACAATGAGCAGTTCTTC. It yields the protein CATTPGQGYNEQFF. Looking up the rest from reference TRBV15 and TRBJ2-1 gives the full variable domain: DAMVIQNPRYQVTQFGKPVTLSCSQTLNHNVMYWYQQKSSQAPKLLFHYYDKDFNNEADTPDNFQSRRPNTSFCFLDIRSPGLGDTAMYLCATTPGQGYNEQFFGPGTRLTVL.

This chain uses TRBV7-2 with TRBJ2-7; perhaps TRBD1 as D (6 bases). V lost 5 bases, J lost 0 bases, and 11 bases lay in between. The germline CDR1 and CDR2 sequences are SGHTA and FQGNSA. The CDR3 extends over 14 amino acids. Written as DNA, the CDR3 is TGTGCCAGCAGCCTAAGACAGGTCTCCTACGAGCAGTACTTC. Encoded protein: CASSLRQVSYEQYF.

This clone has just one count. This chain uses TRBV18 with TRBJ2-5; 10 nucleotides line up with TRBD2. The CDR3 consists of 16 residues. J lost 7 bases, V lost 0 bases, and 8 bases had no gene match. From germline, CDR1 is KGHSH and CDR2 LQKENI. The chain's CDR3 is CASSPPGLADQGTQYF. The CDR3 DNA is TGTGCCAGCTCACCACCTGGACTAGCGGATCAGGGGACCCAGTACTTC. The whole variable domain, filled in from reference TRBV18 and TRBJ2-5, reads NAGVMQNPRHLVRRRGQEARLRCSPMKGHSHVYWYRQLPEEGLKFMVYLQKENIIDESGMPKERFSAEFPKEGPSILRIQQVVRGDSAAYFCASSPPGLADQGTQYFGPGTRLLVL.

This chain uses TRBV2 with TRBJ1-2, with D maybe TRBD1 (5 bases). The CDR3 sequence is 11 residues long. Germline assignment: CDR1 SNHLY and CDR2 FYNNEI. The ends were cut back, 6 bases at V and 8 bases at J, with 10 bases in the middle. The CDR3 protein is CASRGPFGYTF. CDR3 sequence (DNA): TGTGCCAGCAGGGGGCCATTCGGCTACACCTTC.

The chain recombines TRBV27 with TRBJ2-1; 15 positions agree with TRBD2. This CDR3 spans 17 amino acids. Germline loops: CDR1 MNHEY, CDR2 SMNVEV (reference sequence). Trimming at V came to 5 bases and at J to 7 bases, leaving 9 bases not matched to a gene. The CDR3 bases are TGTGCCAGCAGTCTACCGGGACTAGCGGGAGGTAGGAATGAGCAGTTCTTC. The encoded protein is CASSLPGLAGGRNEQFF.

V and J are TRBV27 and TRBJ2-1; 8 nucleotides align to TRBD1. The CDR3 is 17 amino acids. Germline V gene data show CDR1 as MNHEY and CDR2 as SMNVEV (reference sequence). V dropped 1 base and J dropped 7; count of bases not matched to a gene: 12. As DNA, the CDR3 is TGTGCCAGCAGTTTATTGGCGACAGGGGAAAGATTAAATGAGCAGTTCTTC. This encodes CASSLLATGERLNEQFF.

This clone was counted a single time. The rearrangement links TRBV9 to TRBJ2-3; a possible D gene is TRBD2 (5 bases). Per the germline V gene, CDR1 is SGDLS and CDR2 is YYNGEE. The CDR3 is made up of 17 amino acids. Trimming took 2 bases from V and 3 from J, leaving 19 bases between them. The CDR3 DNA reads as TGTGCCAGCAGCGTCACCTGGACTGTTTCGCAGACAGATACGCAGTATTTT. This codes for CASSVTWTVSQTDTQYF.

The J gene is TRBJ2-7, the V gene TRBV2; the D gene could be TRBD1 or TRBD2 (5 bases each). The V end lost 9 bases, the J end lost 6 bases, and 12 bases lay between the germline ends. The CDR3 is 11 residues long. The V gene's germline CDR1 is SNHLY and CDR2 FYNNEI. The CDR3 here is CASLGTGEQYF. Here the CDR3 DNA reads TGTGCCAGTTTGGGGACCGGCGAGCAGTACTTC.

This chain links TRBV12-5 with TRBJ1-2, with D unresolved. Trimming took off 0 bases at V and 8 bases at J, with 22 bases between the two ends. The germline CDR1 and CDR2 sequences are LGHNT and FRNRAP. The CDR3 covers 17 residues. The CDR3 DNA reads as TGTGCTAGTGGTTTGGTAGAAGGACGGTTTAGTGAGTTCGGCTACACCTTC. Residues: CASGLVEGRFSEFGYTF.

The rearrangement uses TRBV4-1 and TRBJ1-1; 7 nucleotides line up with TRBD1. The CDR3 has 15 residues. The junction had 7 bases not matched to a gene; V was cut back by 0 bases and J by 6 bases. Germline CDR1 is MGHRA and CDR2 is YSYEKL. CDR3 loop: CASSQEGGGTSEAFF. DNA for the CDR3: TGCGCCAGCAGCCAAGAAGGAGGGGGCACGTCTGAAGCTTTCTTT.

V and J are TRBV10-3 and TRBJ2-7, with 7 bases aligning to TRBD2. The CDR3 runs to 12 residues. The junction had 4 bases not matched to a gene; V was cut back by 6 bases and J by 5 bases. Germline CDR1 reads ENHRY; CDR2 reads SYGVKD. The CDR3 reads CAIRGTTNEQYF. The CDR3 DNA is TGTGCCATCAGGGGGACTACAAACGAGCAGTACTTC.

The chain carries TRBV2 and TRBJ2-7; 7 positions agree with TRBD1. J gave up 4 bases and V 5 bases, and 11 bases lay outside the gene matches. Germline loops: CDR1 SNHLY, CDR2 FYNNEI. The CDR3 consists of 15 residues. CDR3 region: CASSYTPGTAYEQYF. The CDR3 DNA reads as TGTGCCAGCAGTTACACACCCGGGACAGCTTACGAGCAGTACTTC.

The chain employs TRBV28 and TRBJ2-2, with TRBD1 matching over 9 bases. J was trimmed by 1 base and V by 3 bases; bases with no gene match: 6. CDR1 is MDHEN, CDR2 SYDVKM, per germline. This CDR3 comprises 17 residues. CDR3: CASSLGQGLKNTGELFF. The CDR3 coding sequence is TGTGCCAGCAGTTTGGGACAGGGACTAAAGAACACCGGGGAGCTGTTTTTT.

The V gene is TRBV9, the J gene TRBJ1-2; 8 bases fit TRBD1. The CDR3 is made up of 16 amino acids. Per germline, CDR1 SGDLS and CDR2 YYNGEE. V shed 3 bases, J shed 4 bases, and the junction held 11 bases outside the gene matches. The CDR3 reads CASSGPQGAFGYGYTF. CDR3 nucleotide sequence: TGTGCCAGCAGCGGTCCGCAGGGGGCGTTCGGCTATGGCTACACCTTC.

V and J are TRBV10-2 and TRBJ2-1, with D possibly matching TRBD1 (6 bases). V lost 7 bases and J 6 bases, leaving 13 bases between the germline ends. The CDR3 consists of 13 residues. Germline CDR1 WSHSY, CDR2 SAAADI. The CDR3 sequence is CASTQGRSNEQFF. CDR3 sequence (DNA): TGCGCCAGCACCCAGGGGCGCTCCAATGAGCAGTTCTTC.

This rearrangement joins TRBV15 to TRBJ1-5; 7 nucleotides match TRBD1. Germline CDR1 and CDR2: LNHNV and YYDKDF (reference sequence). The CDR3 has 17 amino acids. V was clipped by 1 base and J by 5 bases; unmatched bases: 11. DNA of the CDR3: TGTGCCACCAGCAGAGGGGCGCCGGGGACAGATTATCAGCCCCAGCATTTT. This translates into CATSRGAPGTDYQPQHF.

This clone came up once. The same CDR3 arises from other DNA sequences in this sample as well. This rearrangement joins TRBV5-6 to TRBJ2-7; D gene ambiguous. From germline, CDR1 is SGHDT and CDR2 YYEEEE. The V gene lost 0 bases and the J gene lost 3 bases, with 7 bases spanning the gap. This CDR3 comprises 13 residues. Written as DNA, the CDR3 is TGTGCCAGCAGCTTGGGGACGGGCTACGAGCAGTACTTC. Translated, it gives CASSLGTGYEQYF. Combining the CDR3 with reference TRBV5-6 and TRBJ2-7 gives the whole variable domain DAGVTQSPTHLIKTRGQQVTLRCSPKSGHDTVSWYQQALGQGPQFIFQYYEEEERQRGNFPDRFSGHQFPNYSSELNVNALLLGDSALYLCASSLGTGYEQYFGPGTRLTVT.

The chain links TRBV19 to TRBJ2-7; perhaps TRBD2 as D (7 bases). Trimming pared 3 bases from V and 0 bases from J, leaving 9 bases between. Looked up from germline, CDR1 is LNHDA and CDR2 is SQIVND (reference sequence). CDR3 size: 14 residues. The CDR3 coding sequence is TGTGCCAGTAGTATCGGGGGGCACTCCTACGAGCAGTACTTC. Translated, it gives CASSIGGHSYEQYF.